Following are 10 T cell receptor beta chains from one sample sequenced in a study of glioma-infiltrating T cells after dendritic cell vaccination. TCRdb's table, derived via immunoSEQ multiplex PCR, lists solely in-frame clones and lacks some. The table has tens of thousands of clones, over 75% seen once. This material consisted of blood, taken before dendritic cell vaccination. These TCRs come from a human donor with glioblastoma.

About this clone itself: The same CDR3 can be traced to other DNA sequences in this sample. This chain connects TRBV6-1 to TRBJ1-5; D is undetermined. The ends were cut back, 7 bases at V and 4 bases at J, with 8 bases in the middle. The germline CDR1 and CDR2 sequences are MNHNS and SASEGT. This CDR3 region has 12 residues. CDR3 sequence: CASTRGNQPQHF. In DNA form, the CDR3 reads TGTGCCAGCACAAGAGGGAATCAGCCCCAGCATTTT.

The V call is TRBV6-5, the J call TRBJ2-1; a possible D gene is TRBD1 (5 bases). CDR3 length: 15 residues. The ends were cut back, 6 bases at V and 1 base at J, with 13 bases in the middle. Germline values: CDR1 MNHEY, CDR2 SVGAGI. DNA for the CDR3: TGTGCCAGCAGGGGGCGGAGTGGGTCCTACAATGAGCAGTTCTTC. Its translation is CASRGRSGSYNEQFF.

The chain employs TRBV19 and TRBJ2-7; 10 nucleotides match TRBD2. CDR3 size: 13 residues. The ends lost 5 bases at V and 2 bases at J; junction bases unmatched: 0. Germline V CDR1 and CDR2: LNHDA, SQIVND (reference sequence). The CDR3 sequence is CASSLAGAYEQYF. The DNA of the CDR3 is TGTGCCAGTAGTCTAGCGGGGGCCTACGAGCAGTACTTC.

This chain uses TRBV5-1 with TRBJ1-1, with 10 bases that match TRBD1. Trimming took 3 bases from V and 0 from J; bases not matched to a gene: 2. The CDR3 consists of 15 residues. CDR1 and CDR2 (germline): SGHRS, YFSETQ. CDR3 loop: CASSSGTGVNTEAFF. DNA for the CDR3: TGCGCCAGCAGCTCAGGGACAGGGGTGAACACTGAAGCTTTCTTT.

The J gene is TRBJ2-5, the V gene TRBV19; weak D call: TRBD1 (5 bases). The CDR3 loop spans 14 amino acids. Germline CDR1 is LNHDA and CDR2 is SQIVND (reference sequence). Trimming removed 0 bases from V and 7 bases from J, with 12 bases in between. The CDR3 DNA sequence: TGTGCCAGTAGTATAGATCTAACAGGTGGGACCCAGTACTTC. Its protein product is CASSIDLTGGTQYF.

The table lists this clone with a few counts. The chain couples TRBV10-2 to TRBJ1-3, with D unclear. The CDR3 consists of 13 residues. Germline V gene sequence: CDR1 WSHSY, CDR2 SAAADI. Trimming removed 10 bases from V and 3 bases from J, with 13 bases in between. CDR3 nucleotides: TGCGCCACTCTCGACACTTTTGGAAACACCATATATTTT. Encoded protein: CATLDTFGNTIYF.

This clone came up a few times. V is TRBV30 and J is TRBJ2-1; D gene ambiguous. The CDR3 totals 12 residues. CDR1 is GTSNPN, CDR2 SVGIG, per germline (reference sequence). V was clipped by 0 bases and J by 7 bases, with 7 bases between them. The CDR3 DNA reads TGTGCCTGGAGTGTTCCCGGTAATGAGCAGTTCTTC. Amino acids: CAWSVPGNEQFF.

The sample holds a few counts of this clone. The rearrangement joins TRBV6-1 to TRBJ1-5; D is possibly TRBD1 (5 bases). The V end was cut by 6 bases, the J end by 6 bases, with 15 bases between. Germline V gene lookup returns CDR1 MNHNS and CDR2 SASEGT. This CDR3 contains 14 residues. CDR3 DNA sequence: TGTGCCAGCAGCCCCCGGGGGGGAGTTCAGCCCCAGCATTTT. This codes for CASSPRGGVQPQHF.

The gene calls are TRBV11-2 and TRBJ2-5; TRBD1 matches 7 bases. Trimming cost V 2 bases and J 2 bases; bases outside gene matches: 5. This CDR3 is built from 15 residues. Germline CDR1 SGHAT, CDR2 FQNNGV. The CDR3 DNA reads as TGTGCCAGCAGCTTAACAGGGGCGATTCAAGAGACCCAGTACTTC. Its protein product is CASSLTGAIQETQYF. The variable domain in full, with the rest retrieved from reference TRBV11-2 and TRBJ2-5, is EAGVAQSPRYKIIEKRQSVAFWCNPISGHATLYWYQQILGQGPKLLIQFQNNGVVDDSQLPKDRFSAERLKGVDSTLKIQPAKLEDSAVYLCASSLTGAIQETQYFGPGTRLLVL.

This clone has a single count. The CDR3 is CASSPRLAGVTDTQYF. The CDR3 bases are TGTGCCAGCTCACCACGACTAGCGGGAGTCACAGATACGCAGTATTTT. The rearrangement links TRBV18 to TRBJ2-3; TRBD2 matches 12 bases. V was pared by 1 base and J by 2 bases, with 1 base of the junction left unmatched. Germline CDR1 and CDR2: KGHSH and LQKENI. This CDR3 has 16 amino acids.